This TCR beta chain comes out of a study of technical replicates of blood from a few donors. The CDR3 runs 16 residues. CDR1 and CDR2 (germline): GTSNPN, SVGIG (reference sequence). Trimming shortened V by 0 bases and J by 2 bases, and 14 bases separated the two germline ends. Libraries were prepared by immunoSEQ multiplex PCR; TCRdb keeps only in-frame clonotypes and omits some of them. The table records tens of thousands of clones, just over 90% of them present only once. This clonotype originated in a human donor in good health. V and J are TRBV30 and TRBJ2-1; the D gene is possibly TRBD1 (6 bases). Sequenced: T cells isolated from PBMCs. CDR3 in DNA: TGTGCCTGGAGTGTTGTCCTACAGGGACCCTACAATGAGCAGTTCTTC. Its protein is CAWSVVLQGPYNEQFF.